This entry is about one TCR beta chain. What it binds is unknown. Since a much larger clone is just one base distant, this may be a read error. The data originate from a study of metastatic and nonmetastatic thyroid tumors. Overall study context: From malignant and benign thyroid patients, repertoires in blood and in tumor or nodule tissue were compared.

The V and J ends lost 3 bases and 6 bases, in that order; junction bases with no gene match: 9. Germline CDR1 SGDLS, CDR2 YYNGEE. The CDR3 extends over 15 amino acids. Patients underwent thyroid surgery, and none had received any treatment before it. Overall study results and limits: In blood and tumor, TCR beta diversity was reportedly significantly higher in malignant thyroid tumors than in benign nodules.

Original analysis: To classify distant metastasis in papillary thyroid cancer, a model was built from CDR3 differences across clinicopathological groups. TCRdb ran MiXCR on the PCR reads. TCRdb's processing, not the authors' own work, is the source of the V and J calls. Among some 22,000 clones listed, about 24% were seen once. The sample taken for sequencing was tumor tissue. This TCR came from a male donor with papillary thyroid cancer or a benign thyroid nodule (not recorded which). Some clones in this sample may be carry-over from other donors' samples. The chain is built from TRBV9 and TRBJ2-3; 8 nucleotides match TRBD2. CDR3 bases: TGTGCCAGCAGCGCCCGACTAGCGTTTGGGGATACGCAGTATTTT. Protein: CASSARLAFGDTQYF.